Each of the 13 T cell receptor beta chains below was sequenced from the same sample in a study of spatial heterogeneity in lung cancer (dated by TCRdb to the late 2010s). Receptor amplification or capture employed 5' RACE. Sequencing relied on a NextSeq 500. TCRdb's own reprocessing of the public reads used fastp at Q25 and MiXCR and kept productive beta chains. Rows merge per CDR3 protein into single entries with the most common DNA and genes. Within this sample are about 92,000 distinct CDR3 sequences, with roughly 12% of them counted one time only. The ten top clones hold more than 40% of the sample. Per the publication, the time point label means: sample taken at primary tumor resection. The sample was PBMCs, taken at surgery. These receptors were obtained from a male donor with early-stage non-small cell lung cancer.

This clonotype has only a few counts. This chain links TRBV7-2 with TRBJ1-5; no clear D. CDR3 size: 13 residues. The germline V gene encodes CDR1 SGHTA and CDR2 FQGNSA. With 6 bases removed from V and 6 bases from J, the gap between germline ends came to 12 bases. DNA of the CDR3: TGTGCCAGCAGTGAAACTCTCCGTCAGCCCCAGCATTTT. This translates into CASSETLRQPQHF.

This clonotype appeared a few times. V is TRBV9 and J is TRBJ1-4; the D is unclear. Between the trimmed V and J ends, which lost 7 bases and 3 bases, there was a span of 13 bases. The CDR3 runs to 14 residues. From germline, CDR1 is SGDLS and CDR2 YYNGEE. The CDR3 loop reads CASSPGSANEKLFF. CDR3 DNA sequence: TGTGCCAGCTCCCCAGGTTCGGCTAATGAAAAACTGTTTTTT.

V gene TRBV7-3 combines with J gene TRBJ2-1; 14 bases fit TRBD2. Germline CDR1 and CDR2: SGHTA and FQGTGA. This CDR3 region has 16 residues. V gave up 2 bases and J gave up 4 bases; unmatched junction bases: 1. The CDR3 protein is CASSLWTSGGYNEQFF. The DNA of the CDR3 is TGTGCCAGCAGCTTATGGACTAGCGGGGGGTACAATGAGCAGTTCTTC.

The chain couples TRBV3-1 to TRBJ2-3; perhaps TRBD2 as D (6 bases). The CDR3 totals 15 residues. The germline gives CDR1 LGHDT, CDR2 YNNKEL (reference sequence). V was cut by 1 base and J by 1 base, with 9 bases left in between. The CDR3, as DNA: TGTGCCAGCAGCCAAGGGGACTTTCGCACAGATACGCAGTATTTT. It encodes CASSQGDFRTDTQYF.

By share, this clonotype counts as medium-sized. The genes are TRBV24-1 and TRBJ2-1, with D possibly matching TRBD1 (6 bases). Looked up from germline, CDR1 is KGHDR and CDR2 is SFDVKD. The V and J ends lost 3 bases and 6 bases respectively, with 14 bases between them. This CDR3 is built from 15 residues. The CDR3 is CATSDLPDRGNEQFF. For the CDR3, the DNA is TGTGCCACCAGTGATCTACCGGACAGAGGCAATGAGCAGTTCTTC.

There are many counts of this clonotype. The CDR3 DNA reads as TGTGCCAGCAGTTCCCGGGACAGGGGAAGCTATGGCTACACCTTC. Encoded protein: CASSSRDRGSYGYTF. The rearrangement links TRBV7-9 to TRBJ1-2, with 10 bases identical to TRBD1. The germline gives CDR1 SEHNR, CDR2 FQNEAQ (reference sequence). Germline trimming cut 6 bases from V and 4 bases from J; bases unmatched to any gene: 8. This CDR3 has 15 amino acids. Full variable domain (rest looked up from reference TRBV7-9 and TRBJ1-2): DTGVSQNPRHKITKRGQNVTFRCDPISEHNRLYWYRQTLGQGPEFLTYFQNEAQLEKSRLLSDRFSAERPKGSFSTLEIQRTEQGDSAMYLCASSSRDRGSYGYTFGSGTRLTVV.

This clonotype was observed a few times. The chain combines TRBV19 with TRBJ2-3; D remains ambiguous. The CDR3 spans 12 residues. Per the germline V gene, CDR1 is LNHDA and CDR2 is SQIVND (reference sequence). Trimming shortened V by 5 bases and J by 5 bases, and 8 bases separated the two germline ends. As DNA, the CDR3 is TGTGCCAGTAGTGCGACGGTAGATACGCAGTATTTT. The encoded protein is CASSATVDTQYF.

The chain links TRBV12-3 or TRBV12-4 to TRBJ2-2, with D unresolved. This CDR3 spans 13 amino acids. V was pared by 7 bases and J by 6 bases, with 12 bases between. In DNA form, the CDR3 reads TGTGCCAGCATCGTCCCACCGGCCGGGGAGCTGTTTTTT. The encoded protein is CASIVPPAGELFF.

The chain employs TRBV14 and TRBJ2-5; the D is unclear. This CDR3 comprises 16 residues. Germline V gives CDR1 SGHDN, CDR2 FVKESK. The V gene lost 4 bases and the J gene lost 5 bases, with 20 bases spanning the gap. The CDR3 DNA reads TGTGCCAGCAGCCGAGATCGGTGGTCCCCCGGGGAGACCCAGTACTTC. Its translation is CASSRDRWSPGETQYF.

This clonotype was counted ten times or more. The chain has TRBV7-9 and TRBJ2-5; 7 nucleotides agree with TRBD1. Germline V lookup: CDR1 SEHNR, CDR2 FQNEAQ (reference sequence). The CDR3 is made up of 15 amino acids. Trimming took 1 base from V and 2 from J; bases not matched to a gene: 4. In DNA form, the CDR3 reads TGTGCCAGCAGCTTAGGACAGGGCGAGCAAGAGACCCAGTACTTC. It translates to CASSLGQGEQETQYF.

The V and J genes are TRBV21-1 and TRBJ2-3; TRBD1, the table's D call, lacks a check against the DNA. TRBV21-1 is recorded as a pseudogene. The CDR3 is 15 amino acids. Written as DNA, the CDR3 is TGTGCCAGCAGCAAAGCTGCAGGGGGCACAGATACGCAGTATTTT. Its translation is CASSKAAGGTDTQYF.

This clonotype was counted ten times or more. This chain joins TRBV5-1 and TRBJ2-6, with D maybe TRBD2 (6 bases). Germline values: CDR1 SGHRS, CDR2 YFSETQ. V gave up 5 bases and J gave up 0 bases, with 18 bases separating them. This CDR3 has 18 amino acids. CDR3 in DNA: TGCGCCAGCAGTTTGACCTTCGACGGGGGCTCTGGGGCCAACGTCCTGACTTTC. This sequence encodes CASSLTFDGGSGANVLTF.

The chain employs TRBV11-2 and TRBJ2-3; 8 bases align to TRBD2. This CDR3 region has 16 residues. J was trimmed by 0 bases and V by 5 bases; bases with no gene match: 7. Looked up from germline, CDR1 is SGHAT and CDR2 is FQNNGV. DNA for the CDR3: TGTGCCAGCAGCCCGGGGGGGCGTTTAAGCACAGATACGCAGTATTTT. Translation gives CASSPGGRLSTDTQYF. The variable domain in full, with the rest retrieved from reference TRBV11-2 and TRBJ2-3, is EAGVAQSPRYKIIEKRQSVAFWCNPISGHATLYWYQQILGQGPKLLIQFQNNGVVDDSQLPKDRFSAERLKGVDSTLKIQPAKLEDSAVYLCASSPGGRLSTDTQYFGPGTRLTVL.